These T cell receptor beta chains were read from a single sample in a study of Ad26.COV2.S vaccination and SARS-CoV-2 variants. The assay was immunoSEQ multiplex PCR, and TCRdb's table has in-frame clones only and misses some. This sample has about 330,000 clones, with roughly 88% found just once. This sample comprised peripheral blood, obtained in a trial of Ad26.COV2.S vaccine versus placebo. Receptor source: a person between 18 and 60 years old who received the Ad26.COV2.S COVID-19 vaccine or a placebo. Each CDR3 is given with its conserved first and last residue. Fields, in order: V gene, clone size, D gene, J gene, CDR3 DNA, CDR3 protein. A D gene is named only where the DNA matches it firmly. Clone size is shown for a subset of rows, as once, few, many or a class of expanded clone.

>TRBV29-1|once|NA|TRBJ2-5
TGCAGCGTTGAACTGTCGGGTTATCGAGAGACCCAGTACTTC
CSVELSGYRETQYF
>TRBV6-2/TRBV6-3|NA|NA|TRBJ2-2
TGTGCCAGCAGTCCCACCAAGTATTGGCCTCACACCGGGGAGCTGTTTTTT
CASSPTKYWPHTGELFF
>TRBV27|NA|NA|TRBJ1-1
TGTGCCAGCAGTTTCGGACCTTGGACTGAAGCTTTCTTT
CASSFGPWTEAFF
>TRBV7-2|NA|TRBD1|TRBJ1-1
TGTGCCAGCAGCTTTGCGGACAGGAATTCTGAAGCTTTCTTT
CASSFADRNSEAFF
>TRBV4-2|once|TRBD1|TRBJ2-1
TGTGCCAGCAGCCAAGGAAGGGACAGAGACAATGAGCAGTTCTTC
CASSQGRDRDNEQFF
>TRBV25-1|NA|TRBD1|TRBJ1-4
TGTGCCAGCAGTGAGGACAGGGGGCTTAGAAATGAAAAACTGTTTTTT
CASSEDRGLRNEKLFF
>TRBV6-5|NA|NA|TRBJ1-1
TGTGCCAGCAGTTATCTGCCCATTTGGGGGAACACTGAAGCTTTCTTT
CASSYLPIWGNTEAFF
>TRBV2|NA|NA|TRBJ1-2
TGTGCCAGCAGTGATATACCAGGTTCCTATGGCTACACCTTC
CASSDIPGSYGYTF
>TRBV15|NA|TRBD1|TRBJ2-1
TGTGCCACCAGCAGAGGGGACAGGAACAACTACAATGAGCAGTTCTTC
CATSRGDRNNYNEQFF
>TRBV28|once|TRBD2|TRBJ2-3
TGTGCCAGCAGTTTCAGCGGGAGGGATGCAGATACGCAGTATTTT
CASSFSGRDADTQYF
>TRBV3-1/TRBV3-2|NA|NA|TRBJ2-4
TGTGCCAGCAGCCATTCAGCCCCTCGGGCCAAAAACATTCAGTACTTC
CASSHSAPRAKNIQYF
>TRBV29-1|NA|NA|TRBJ1-4
TGCAGCTACACGGGGGCGACTAATGAAAAACTGTTTTTT
CSYTGATNEKLFF
>TRBV5-1|NA|TRBD1|TRBJ1-1
TGCGCCAGCAGCCTCGGAGTCGGGCGGGACAGGGGGTCTGAAGCTTTCTTT
CASSLGVGRDRGSEAFF
>TRBV19|NA|NA|TRBJ2-6
TGTGCCAGTAGTATAGGTTCTGGGGCCAACGTCCTGACTTTC
CASSIGSGANVLTF
>TRBV29-1|NA|NA|TRBJ1-2
TGCAGCGTTGTGGGAGGGGTGGGCCCTACGGGGGACTATGGCTACACCTTC
CSVVGGVGPTGDYGYTF
>TRBV5-1|NA|NA|TRBJ1-2
TGCGCCAGCACACGCAGGGGCAACTATGGCTACACCTTC
CASTRRGNYGYTF
>TRBV6-5|NA|NA|TRBJ2-3
TGTGCCAGCAGCCTTGGAAAGCCAGGCTCCGATACGCAGTATTTT
CASSLGKPGSDTQYF
>TRBV9|NA|TRBD1|TRBJ1-2
TGTGCCAGCAGCGACCCCTCGGACAGGGCCGAAGTTTGGGCCTTC
CASSDPSDRAEVWAF
>TRBV10-3|NA|NA|TRBJ1-5
TGTGCCATCAGTGAGTCCGCAGGGGCGAGCAATCAGCCCCAGCATTTT
CAISESAGASNQPQHF
>TRBV15|NA|NA|TRBJ1-1
TGTGCCACCAGCAGAGATCGTGGGATTTACACTGAAGCTTTCTTT
CATSRDRGIYTEAFF
>TRBV6-5|NA|NA|TRBJ1-1
TGTGCCAGCTCATACGTGCTGAACACTGAAGCTTTCTTT
CASSYVLNTEAFF
>TRBV25-1|NA|NA|TRBJ2-5
TGTGCCAGCAGTGAAAGCAGGGGTTTGTTTGAGACCCAGTACTTC
CASSESRGLFETQYF
>TRBV7-2|NA|TRBD2|TRBJ2-7
TGTGCCAGCAGCCCGGGACTAGCCGGGGGGGAGCAGTACTTC
CASSPGLAGGEQYF
>TRBV6-6|NA|TRBD1|TRBJ1-2
TGTGCCAGCAGACCCACGACAGGGGGAAACTCCTATGGCTACACCTTC
CASRPTTGGNSYGYTF
>TRBV5-5|NA|TRBD1|TRBJ1-5
TGTGCCAGCAGCTTGACGTTATGGGACAGGAACGATCAGCCCCAGCATTTT
CASSLTLWDRNDQPQHF
>TRBV9|NA|TRBD2|TRBJ2-3
TGTGCCAGCAGCGACCGAGCGGGGGGGCCATCAGATACGCAGTATTTT
CASSDRAGGPSDTQYF
>TRBV7-9|NA|NA|TRBJ1-2
TGTGCCAGCAGCTCCCCCTCAGGGGATCGGGGCTATGGCTACACCTTC
CASSSPSGDRGYGYTF
>TRBV27|once|NA|TRBJ2-1
TGTGCCAGCAGTACCTTAGCGGTTTCCTACAATGAGCAGTTCTTC
CASSTLAVSYNEQFF
>TRBV7-9|NA|TRBD1|TRBJ1-6
TGTGCCAGCAGCATAGGGGGGACAGGGAGAAAAAATAATTCACCCCTCCACTTT
CASSIGGTGRKNNSPLHF
>TRBV28|once|NA|TRBJ1-1
TGTGCCAGCAGTTACAGGGAGATCTCTGAAGCTTTCTTT
CASSYREISEAFF
>TRBV14|NA|NA|TRBJ1-1
TGTGCCAGCAGCCGCGGGGTGAACACTGAAGCTTTCTTT
CASSRGVNTEAFF
>TRBV6-1|NA|NA|TRBJ1-2
TGTGCCAGCAGTGAAGACCCTTGGCGGGCAGGGTATGGCTACACCTTC
CASSEDPWRAGYGYTF
>TRBV19|NA|TRBD1|TRBJ1-2
TGTGCCAGTAGTATCAGGACAGGGAGCGGCTACACCTTC
CASSIRTGSGYTF
>TRBV5-6|once|TRBD1|TRBJ1-1
TGTGCCAGCAGCAGACAGGGAGGAATCACTGAAGCTTTCTTT
CASSRQGGITEAFF
>TRBV12-3/TRBV12-4|NA|NA|TRBJ1-3
TGTGCCAGCAGTTTGTCAGTTAAAGACACCATATATTTT
CASSLSVKDTIYF
>TRBV2|NA|NA|TRBJ2-1
TGTGCCAGCAGAGAGAGCTTGGGACGTCAAGGGCCTGAGCAGTTCTTC
CASRESLGRQGPEQFF
>TRBV19|NA|TRBD2|TRBJ2-2
TGTGCCAGTAGTATAGACACGGCGGGGGGAACTTCCACCGGGGAGCTGTTTTTT
CASSIDTAGGTSTGELFF
>TRBV7-9|once|TRBD1|TRBJ1-6
TGTGCCAGCAGCCTCCTGGACAGGGAACGCGCCTATAATTCACCCCTCCACTTT
CASSLLDRERAYNSPLHF
>TRBV5-6|NA|NA|TRBJ2-1
TGTGCCAGCAGCTTAATCCTCTCCTACAATGAGCAGTTCTTC
CASSLILSYNEQFF
>TRBV12-3/TRBV12-4|NA|NA|TRBJ1-1
TGTGCCAGCAGTTTACAGTTCAACACTGAAGCTTTCTTT
CASSLQFNTEAFF
>TRBV11-2|NA|TRBD1|TRBJ1-6
TGTGCCAGCAGCTCACAGGGGGCAACAAGGTCACCCCTCCACTTT
CASSSQGATRSPLHF
>TRBV6-2/TRBV6-3|NA|TRBD1|TRBJ1-6
TGTGCCAGCAGTCGGTACCGGGACAGGGGTAATTCACCCCTCCACTTT
CASSRYRDRGNSPLHF
>TRBV11-3|NA|TRBD1|TRBJ1-1
TGTGCCAGCAGCCCACACCAGGAGGGGGCCACTGAAGCTTTCTTT
CASSPHQEGATEAFF
>TRBV18|NA|NA|TRBJ1-1
TGTGCCAGCTCACCCGAACAGGGAATTTGGACTGAAGCTTTCTTT
CASSPEQGIWTEAFF
>TRBV29-1|NA|TRBD1|TRBJ1-2
TGCAGCGTTTTCTCAGGGGGCGATTTTAACTATGGCTACACCTTC
CSVFSGGDFNYGYTF
>TRBV18|NA|NA|TRBJ2-1
TGTGCCAGCTCACCGGGGCGGGGTGTCGACAATGAGCAGTTCTTC
CASSPGRGVDNEQFF
>TRBV29-1|NA|NA|TRBJ2-5
TGCAGCGTTGGGCCACCCCGAGAGACCCAGTACTTC
CSVGPPRETQYF
>TRBV27|NA|TRBD1|TRBJ2-1
TGTGCCAGCACCAGGACAGGGGGGAATGAGCAGTTCTTC
CASTRTGGNEQFF